The sequence of this T cell receptor beta chain was determined in a study of blood T cell repertoires in COVID-19. Study details: The United States, Italy and Spain supplied acute and convalescent COVID-19 samples. Nucleic acid was either cDNA or gDNA, and it came from T cells, B-cell-depleted T cells, or PBMCs.

Individuals aged roughly 18 to 95 years were recruited from roughly 23 US areas. Clones were read by immunoSEQ multiplex PCR, and TCRdb kept only the in-frame ones, dropping some. The sample lists 300,000 to 400,000 clones; 88% were seen once. Germline values: CDR1 SGHRS, CDR2 YFSETQ. V was shortened by 3 bases and J by 5 bases, with 14 bases between the two germline ends. This CDR3 is built from 15 residues. The TCR was taken from a woman under 40 with acute COVID-19. The rearrangement links TRBV5-1 to TRBJ1-4; no reliable D call. Sequencing was done on a sample of PBMCs or T cells enriched from blood (not recorded which). The CDR3 coding sequence is TGCGCCAGCAGCTCCCCACACTCGGGGAATGAAAAACTGTTTTTT. Its translation is CASSSPHSGNEKLFF.